The entry that follows covers one T cell receptor (beta chain) sequence. Its antigen is currently unknown. Sequence at one end of the junction differs from germline and may be a read error. Full-length variable regions came from constant-region reverse primers plus semi-nested Nested Universal Primer A PCR. TCRdb called the 5' RACE reads again in MiXCR, with one record for every CDR3 protein. The sample has about 9,000 distinct CDR3 sequences; around 44% are singletons. The CDR3 is made up of 16 amino acids. The V gene's germline CDR1 is SEHNR and CDR2 FQNEAQ (reference sequence). Whole-study findings and limits: The larger cohort examined one V-J beta rearrangement, not whole repertoires. In terms of TCR gene usage, tumor memory CD4+ T cells clustered together with blood and lymph node memory CD4+ cells, as well as with lymph node naive CD4+ cells. Tumor-infiltrating Treg TCR alpha and beta sequences overlapped most with tumor naive CD4+ T cells, then blood naive.

Treg sorting used a CD4+CD25+CD127-/low gate. The sample was Tregs sorted from a lymph node. The chain joins TRBV7-9 to TRBJ2-3, with D perhaps matching TRBD1 (6 bases). The origin of this receptor is a female donor with breast cancer. The CDR3 here is CASSFSWTETTDAQYF. CDR3 sequence (DNA): TGTGCCAGCAGCTTTTCCTGGACAGAAACCACAGATGCGCAGTATTTT.